This TCR beta chain was observed in a study of beta chain features in type 1 diabetes. A sort by CD45RO/CCR7/CD25/CD127/CD95/CD27 yielded CD4+ naive, central memory, regulatory and stem cell-like memory cells. The authors reverse transcribed all of the isolated RNA, so sequencing captured expressed TCRB transcripts. This table comes from immunoSEQ multiplex PCR, and its TCRdb copy is limited to in-frame clones, with some not included. Here the sample spans around 690,000 clones, around 12% being singletons. Overall study results and limits: Moderate yet significant TCRB CDR3 shortening was seen in Type 1 diabetes patients in all four CD4+ subsets. Within patients, naive, central memory and Treg TCRB repertoires seemed more similar than within healthy donors.

This clone has a handful of counts. What it binds is not known. This sequence was found in a young man with type 1 diabetes. Sequencing used naive CD4+ T cells from blood.

CDR3 DNA sequence: TGTGCCAGCACCGTTACAGGGAAGTATGGCTACACCTTC. This encodes CASTVTGKYGYTF. The J gene is TRBJ1-2, the V gene TRBV28; possibly TRBD1 for D (6 bases). The V end lost 7 bases, the J end lost 5 bases, and 14 bases lay between the germline ends. This CDR3 region has 13 residues. CDR1 is MDHEN, CDR2 SYDVKM, per germline.